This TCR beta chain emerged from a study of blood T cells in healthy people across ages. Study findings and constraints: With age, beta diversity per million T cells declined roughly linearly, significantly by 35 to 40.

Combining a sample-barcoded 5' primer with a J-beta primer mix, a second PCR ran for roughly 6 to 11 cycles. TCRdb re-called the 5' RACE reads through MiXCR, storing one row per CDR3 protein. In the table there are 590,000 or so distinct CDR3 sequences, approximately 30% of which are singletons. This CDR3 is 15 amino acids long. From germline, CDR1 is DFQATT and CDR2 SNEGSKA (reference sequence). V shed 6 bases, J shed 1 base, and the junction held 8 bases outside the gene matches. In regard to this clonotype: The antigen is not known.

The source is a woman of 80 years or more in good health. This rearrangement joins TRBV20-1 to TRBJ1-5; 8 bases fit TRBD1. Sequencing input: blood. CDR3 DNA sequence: TGCAGTGCCGCGGGGCAGGGGGCCAGCAATCAGCCCCAGCATTTT. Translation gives CSAAGQGASNQPQHF.